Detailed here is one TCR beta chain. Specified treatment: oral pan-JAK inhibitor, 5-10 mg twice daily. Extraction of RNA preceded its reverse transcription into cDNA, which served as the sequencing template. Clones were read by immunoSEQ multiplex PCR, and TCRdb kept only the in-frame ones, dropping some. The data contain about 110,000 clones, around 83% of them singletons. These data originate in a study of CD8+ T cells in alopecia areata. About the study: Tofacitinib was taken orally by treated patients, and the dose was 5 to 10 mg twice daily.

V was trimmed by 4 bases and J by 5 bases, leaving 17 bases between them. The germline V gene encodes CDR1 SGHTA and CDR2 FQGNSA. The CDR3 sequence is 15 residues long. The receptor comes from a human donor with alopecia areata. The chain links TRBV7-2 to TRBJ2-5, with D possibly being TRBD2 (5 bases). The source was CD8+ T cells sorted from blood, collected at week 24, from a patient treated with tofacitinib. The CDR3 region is CASSSEGGSVETQYF. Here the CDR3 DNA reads TGTGCCAGCAGCTCCGAAGGAGGCTCGGTTGAGACCCAGTACTTC.